This T cell receptor (beta chain) was documented in a study of post-analysis software for immune sequencing data. Study results and caveats: Comparison with controls showed significantly lower normalized Chao1 diversity in multiple sclerosis patients. Controls showed lower frequencies than patients for roughly five TRBV segments, and TRBV5-6, TRBV5-1 and TRBV20-1 were among these.

To note about this clonotype: Antigen specificity is unknown.

Trimming removed 5 bases from V and 4 bases from J, with 9 bases in between. Germline lookup yields CDR1 DFQATT and CDR2 SNEGSKA (reference sequence). The CDR3 totals 12 residues. Prepared libraries of TCR beta cDNA carried unique molecular identifiers. TCRdb fed the PCR reads into MiXCR, producing one record per CDR3 protein. The sample includes hundreds of thousands of distinct CDR3 sequences, 44% of them seen just once. The chain employs TRBV20-1 and TRBJ1-5; D is unclear. The sequenced sample consisted of blood. The TCR originated in a girl between 10 and 17 years old with multiple sclerosis. The CDR3 is CSAPRGNQPQHF. The CDR3 coding sequence is TGCAGTGCTCCCCGTGGGAATCAGCCCCAGCATTTT.